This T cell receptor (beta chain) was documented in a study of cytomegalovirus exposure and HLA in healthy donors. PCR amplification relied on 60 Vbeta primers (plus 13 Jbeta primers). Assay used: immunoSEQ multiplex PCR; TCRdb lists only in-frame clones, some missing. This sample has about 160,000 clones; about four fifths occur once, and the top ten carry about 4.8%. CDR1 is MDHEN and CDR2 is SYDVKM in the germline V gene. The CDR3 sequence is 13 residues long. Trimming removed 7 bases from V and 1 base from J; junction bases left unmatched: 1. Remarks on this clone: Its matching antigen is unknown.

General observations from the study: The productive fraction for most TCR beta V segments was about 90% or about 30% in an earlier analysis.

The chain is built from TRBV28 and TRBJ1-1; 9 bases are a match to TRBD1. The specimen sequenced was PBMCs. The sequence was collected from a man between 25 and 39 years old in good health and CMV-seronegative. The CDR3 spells CASTGQGNTEAFF. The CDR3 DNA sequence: TGTGCCAGCACGGGACAGGGGAACACTGAAGCTTTCTTT.